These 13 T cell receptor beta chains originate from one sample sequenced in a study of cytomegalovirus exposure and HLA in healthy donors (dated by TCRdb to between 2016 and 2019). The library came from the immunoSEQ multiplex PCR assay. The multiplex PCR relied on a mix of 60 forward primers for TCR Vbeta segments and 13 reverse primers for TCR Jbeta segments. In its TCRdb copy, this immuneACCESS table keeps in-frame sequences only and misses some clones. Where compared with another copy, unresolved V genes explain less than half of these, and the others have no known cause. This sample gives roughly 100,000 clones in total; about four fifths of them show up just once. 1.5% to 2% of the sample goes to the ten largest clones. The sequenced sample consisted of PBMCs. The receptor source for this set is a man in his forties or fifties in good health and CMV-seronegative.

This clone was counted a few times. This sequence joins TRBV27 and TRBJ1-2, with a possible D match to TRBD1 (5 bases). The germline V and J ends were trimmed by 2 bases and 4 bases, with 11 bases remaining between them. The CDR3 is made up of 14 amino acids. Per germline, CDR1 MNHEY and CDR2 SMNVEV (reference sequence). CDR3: CASSLGGEGYGYTF. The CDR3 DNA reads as TGTGCCAGCAGTTTAGGGGGGGAAGGCTATGGCTACACCTTC.

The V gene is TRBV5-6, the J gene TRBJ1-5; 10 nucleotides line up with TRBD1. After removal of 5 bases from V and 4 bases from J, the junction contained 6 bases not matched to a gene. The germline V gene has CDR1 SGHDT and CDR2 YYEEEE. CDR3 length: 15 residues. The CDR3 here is CASRATGQGNQPQHF. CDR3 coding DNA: TGTGCCAGCAGGGCAACGGGACAGGGGAATCAGCCCCAGCATTTT.

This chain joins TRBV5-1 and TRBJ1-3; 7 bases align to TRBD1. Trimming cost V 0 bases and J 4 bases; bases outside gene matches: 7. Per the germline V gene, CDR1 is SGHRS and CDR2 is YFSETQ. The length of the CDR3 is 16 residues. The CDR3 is CASSLAGTALGNTIYF. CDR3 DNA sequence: TGCGCCAGCAGCTTGGCCGGGACAGCTTTGGGAAACACCATATATTTT.

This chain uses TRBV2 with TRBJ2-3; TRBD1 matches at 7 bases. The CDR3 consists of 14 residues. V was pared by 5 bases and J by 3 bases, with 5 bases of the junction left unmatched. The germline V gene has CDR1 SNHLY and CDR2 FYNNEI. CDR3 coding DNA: TGTGCCAGCAGTCGAGGGGGCTGGACAGATACGCAGTATTTT. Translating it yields CASSRGGWTDTQYF.

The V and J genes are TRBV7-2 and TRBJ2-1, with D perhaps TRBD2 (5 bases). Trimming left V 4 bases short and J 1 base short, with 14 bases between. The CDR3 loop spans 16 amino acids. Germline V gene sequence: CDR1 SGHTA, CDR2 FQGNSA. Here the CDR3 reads CASSSWLGASYNEQFF. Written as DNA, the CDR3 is TGTGCCAGCAGCTCGTGGCTGGGAGCATCCTACAATGAGCAGTTCTTC. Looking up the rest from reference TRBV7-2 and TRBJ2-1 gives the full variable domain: GAGVSQSPSNKVTEKGKDVELRCDPISGHTALYWYRQSLGQGLEFLIYFQGNSAPDKSGLPSDRFSAERTGGSVSTLTIQRTQQEDSAVYLCASSSWLGASYNEQFFGPGTRLTVL.

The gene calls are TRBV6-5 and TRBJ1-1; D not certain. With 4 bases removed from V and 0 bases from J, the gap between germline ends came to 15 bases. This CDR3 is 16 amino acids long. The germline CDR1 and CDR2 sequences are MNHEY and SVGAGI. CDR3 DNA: TGTGCCAGCAGTTCCTCCATTGGACTGTTGAACACTGAAGCTTTCTTT. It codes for CASSSSIGLLNTEAFF.

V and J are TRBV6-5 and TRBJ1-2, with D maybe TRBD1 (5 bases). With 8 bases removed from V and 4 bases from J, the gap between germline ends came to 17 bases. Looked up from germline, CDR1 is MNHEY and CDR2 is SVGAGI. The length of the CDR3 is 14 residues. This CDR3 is CASGSGTEVYGYTF. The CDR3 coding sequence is TGTGCCAGCGGGTCCGGGACTGAGGTCTATGGCTACACCTTC.

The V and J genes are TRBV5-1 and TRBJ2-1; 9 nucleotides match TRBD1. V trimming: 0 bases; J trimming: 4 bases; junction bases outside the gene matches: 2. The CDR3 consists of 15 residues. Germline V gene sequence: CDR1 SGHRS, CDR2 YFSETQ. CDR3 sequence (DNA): TGCGCCAGCAGCTTGGGGGGACAGGGTTACAATGAGCAGTTCTTC. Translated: CASSLGGQGYNEQFF. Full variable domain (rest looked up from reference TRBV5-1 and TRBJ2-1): KAGVTQTPRYLIKTRGQQVTLSCSPISGHRSVSWYQQTPGQGLQFLFEYFSETQRNKGNFPGRFSGRQFSNSRSEMNVSTLELGDSALYLCASSLGGQGYNEQFFGPGTRLTVL.

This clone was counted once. In DNA form, the CDR3 reads TGTGCCAGCAGCAAAACCGGACAAGTCTACGAGCAGTACTTC. The encoded protein is CASSKTGQVYEQYF. This sequence joins TRBV11-2 and TRBJ2-7; D is possibly TRBD1 (5 bases). Germline-derived CDR1 and CDR2 are SGHAT and FQNNGV. The CDR3 has 14 amino acids. V was shortened by 5 bases and J by 3 bases, with 14 bases between the two germline ends.

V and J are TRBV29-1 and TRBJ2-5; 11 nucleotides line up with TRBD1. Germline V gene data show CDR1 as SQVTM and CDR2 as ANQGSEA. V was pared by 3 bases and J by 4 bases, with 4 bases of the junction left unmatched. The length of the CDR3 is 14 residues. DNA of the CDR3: TGCAGCGTTGATAACGGGACAGGGGGAGAGACCCAGTACTTC. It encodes CSVDNGTGGETQYF.

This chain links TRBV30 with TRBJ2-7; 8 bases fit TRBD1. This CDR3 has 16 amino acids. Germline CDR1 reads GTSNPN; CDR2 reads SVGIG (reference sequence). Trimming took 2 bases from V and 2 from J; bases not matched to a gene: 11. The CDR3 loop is CAWSPPRTGNPYEQYF. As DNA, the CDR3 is TGTGCCTGGAGTCCCCCCCGGACAGGGAACCCCTACGAGCAGTACTTC.

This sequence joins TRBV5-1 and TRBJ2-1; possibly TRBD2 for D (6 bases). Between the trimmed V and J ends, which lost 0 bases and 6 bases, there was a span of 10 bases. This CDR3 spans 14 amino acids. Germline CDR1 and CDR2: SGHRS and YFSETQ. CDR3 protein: CASSLEGTLNEQFF. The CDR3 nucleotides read TGCGCCAGCAGCTTGGAGGGGACTCTCAATGAGCAGTTCTTC.

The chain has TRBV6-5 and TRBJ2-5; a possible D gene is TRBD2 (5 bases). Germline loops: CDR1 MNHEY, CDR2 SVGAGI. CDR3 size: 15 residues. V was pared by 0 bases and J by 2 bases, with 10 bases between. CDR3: CASSYSRGLQETQYF. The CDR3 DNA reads TGTGCCAGCAGTTACTCCCGGGGATTACAAGAGACCCAGTACTTC.